Included here is one T cell receptor (beta chain) sequence, with context. Then a second PCR, running roughly 7 to 12 cycles, was carried out with a sample-barcoded 5' primer and a J-beta primer mix. TCRdb itself ran the 5' RACE reads through MiXCR, one entry per CDR3 protein. Among 790,000 or so distinct CDR3 sequences listed, approximately 60% were seen once. CDR1 is SQVTM, CDR2 ANQGSEA, per germline. The CDR3 length is 14 residues. The ends were cut back, 6 bases at V and 5 bases at J, with 16 bases in the middle. The entry originates in a study of blood T cells in healthy people across ages. Study-level information: Template switching caught about one barcoded beta molecule for each two T cells.

Sequences were obtained from blood. The chain couples TRBV29-1 to TRBJ2-2; the D gene is possibly TRBD1 (5 bases). The TCR sequence derives from a man aged 35 to 55 in good health. This CDR3 is CSVGQVSLTGELFF. The CDR3 DNA reads as TGCAGCGTGGGGCAGGTGTCCTTGACCGGGGAGCTGTTTTTT.